The 8 T cell receptor beta chains presented below share a single source sample, sequenced in a study of blood T cells in healthy people across ages (dated by TCRdb to 2013 to 2016). The method was 5' RACE. The reads were generated on an Illumina HiSeq 2500. The second PCR ran for about 6 to 11 cycles and used a J-beta primer mix along with a sample-barcoded 5' primer. Using fastp trimming at Q25 and MiXCR clonotype assembly, TCRdb reanalyzed the public sequencing data and kept in-frame beta chains. All rows with the same CDR3 protein become a single entry with the most common DNA and genes. This sample comprises roughly 2 million distinct CDR3 sequences, around 50% of them detected only once. The top ten clonotypes cover approximately 2.1% of the sample. The sample was blood. The receptors derive from a woman aged 35 to 49 in good health.

This clonotype has only one observation. The chain is built from TRBV7-9 and TRBJ2-3; D unresolved. The CDR3 contains 16 residues. Looked up from germline, CDR1 is SEHNR and CDR2 is FQNEAQ (reference sequence). Trimming removed 4 bases at V and 0 bases at J, with 14 bases between. In DNA form, the CDR3 reads TGTGCCAGCAGCTCCTCGGACCGAACTAGCACAGATACGCAGTATTTT. As protein: CASSSSDRTSTDTQYF.

The chain uses TRBV7-2 and TRBJ2-1, with 10 bases identical to TRBD2. This CDR3 has 16 residues. CDR1 is SGHTA and CDR2 is FQGNSA in the germline V gene. The ends lost 1 base at V and 8 bases at J; junction bases unmatched: 8. CDR3 protein: CASSLEVAGGGDEQFF. CDR3 bases: TGTGCCAGCAGCTTAGAGGTAGCGGGGGGCGGGGATGAGCAGTTCTTC.

The chain couples TRBV25-1 to TRBJ2-1, with TRBD2 matching over 11 bases. V shed 3 bases, J shed 8 bases, and the junction held 6 bases outside the gene matches. CDR1 is MGHDK, CDR2 SYGVNS, per germline. The CDR3 sequence is 15 residues long. CDR3 protein: CASSEVAGGVDEQFF. CDR3 bases: TGTGCCAGCAGTGAGGTAGCGGGGGGGGTCGATGAGCAGTTCTTC.

CDR3 in amino acids: CASSSSGDPQETQYF. DNA of the CDR3: TGTGCCAGCAGCTCCTCAGGGGACCCTCAAGAGACCCAGTACTTC. The chain has TRBV6-2 or TRBV6-3 and TRBJ2-5; D may be TRBD1 (6 bases). Germline CDR1 is MNHEY and CDR2 is SVGEGT. The CDR3 is 15 amino acids. The germline V and J ends were trimmed by 6 bases and 2 bases, with 16 bases remaining between them.

The chain links TRBV20-1 to TRBJ1-6; D unclear. The germline CDR1 and CDR2 sequences are DFQATT and SNEGSKA (reference sequence). Deletions cut 0 bases from V and 5 bases from J, with 17 bases between. The CDR3 totals 17 residues. The CDR3 nucleotides read TGCAGTGCTAGAGATCCCTTTGAGGCCGTTGATAATTCACCCCTCCACTTT. Protein sequence: CSARDPFEAVDNSPLHF.

The V call is TRBV20-1, the J call TRBJ2-1, with D maybe TRBD1 (6 bases). Germline V gene data show CDR1 as DFQATT and CDR2 as SNEGSKA (reference sequence). Trimming shortened V by 3 bases and J by 8 bases, and 17 bases separated the two germline ends. The CDR3 is made up of 14 amino acids. DNA for the CDR3: TGCAGTGCTAGGGACTCTAGAACAGGGTATGAGCAGTTCTTC. Translation gives CSARDSRTGYEQFF.

The chain links TRBV20-1 to TRBJ2-7; D could derive from TRBD1 or TRBD2 (5 bases each). Deletions cut 6 bases from V and 6 bases from J, with 24 bases between. Germline V CDR1 and CDR2: DFQATT, SNEGSKA (reference sequence). The CDR3 is 15 residues long. DNA for the CDR3: TGCAGTGCAACCGGCCCGGGACCCAAAACGGCCGAGCAGTACTTC. This gives the protein CSATGPGPKTAEQYF.

This clonotype was found a few times. The V call is TRBV12-3 or TRBV12-4, the J call TRBJ2-5; D is uncertain. This CDR3 has 14 amino acids. The ends were cut back, 3 bases at V and 2 bases at J, with 10 bases in the middle. The CDR3 sequence is CASSFPSAQETQYF. Here the CDR3 DNA reads TGTGCCAGCAGTTTCCCCTCAGCTCAAGAGACCCAGTACTTC.